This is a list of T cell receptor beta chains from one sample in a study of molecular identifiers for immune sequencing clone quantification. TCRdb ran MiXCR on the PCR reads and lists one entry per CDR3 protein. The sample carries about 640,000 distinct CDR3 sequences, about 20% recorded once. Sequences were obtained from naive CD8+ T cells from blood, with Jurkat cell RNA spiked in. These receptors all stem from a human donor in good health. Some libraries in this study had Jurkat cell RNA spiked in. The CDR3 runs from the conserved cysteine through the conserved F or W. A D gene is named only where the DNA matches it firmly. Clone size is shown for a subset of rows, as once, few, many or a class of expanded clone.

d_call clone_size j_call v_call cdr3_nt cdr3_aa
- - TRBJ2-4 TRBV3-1 TGTGCCAGCAGGTACGAAACTCGGCTCAAAAACATTCAGTACTTC CASRYETRLKNIQYF
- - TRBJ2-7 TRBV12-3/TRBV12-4 TGTGCCAGCAGTTTGACGGACGGGTTGGACGAGCAGTACTTC CASSLTDGLDEQYF
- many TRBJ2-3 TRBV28 TGTGCCAGCAGCCCAAGGGACGGTTTGGTCACAGATACGCAGTATTTT CASSPRDGLVTDTQYF
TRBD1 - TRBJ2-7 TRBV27 TGTGCCAGCAGTATACCGGGACAGACCTACGAGCAGTACTTC CASSIPGQTYEQYF
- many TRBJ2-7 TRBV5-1 TGCGCCAGCAGCTTGGAGGACAACTACGAGCAGTACTTC CASSLEDNYEQYF
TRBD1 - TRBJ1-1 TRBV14 TGTGCCGGCAGCCAGGGGGTTGGAACTGAAGCTTTCTTT CAGSQGVGTEAFF
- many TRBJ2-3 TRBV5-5 TGTGCCAGCAGCTCTCGAGCAGATACGCAGTATTTT CASSSRADTQYF
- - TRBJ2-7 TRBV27 TGTGCCAGCAGTTTGATAGGGACCTCACGGGAGCAGTACTTC CASSLIGTSREQYF
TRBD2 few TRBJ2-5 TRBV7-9 TGTGCCAGCAGCCCAAGGACTAGCGGGGGGGAAGAGACCCAGTACTTC CASSPRTSGGEETQYF
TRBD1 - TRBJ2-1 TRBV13 TGTGCCAGCAGCCCGGGACAGGGGGGTCTCAATGAGCAGTTCTTC CASSPGQGGLNEQFF
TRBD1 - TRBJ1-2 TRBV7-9 TGTGCCAGCAGCTTACCGGGACAGTCTATTAGCGGCTACACCTTC CASSLPGQSISGYTF
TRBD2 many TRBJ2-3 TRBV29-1 TGCAGCGTTGAAGCCTGGGACTACCTCACAGATACGCAGTATTTT CSVEAWDYLTDTQYF
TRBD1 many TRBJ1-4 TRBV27 TGTGCCAGCAGAAAAACAGGGGGCGGTGAAAAACTGTTTTTT CASRKTGGGEKLFF
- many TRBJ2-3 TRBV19 TGTGCCAGTACCGAGGGGCGGGAAACGGGAGATACGCAGTATTTT CASTEGRETGDTQYF
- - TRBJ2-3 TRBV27 TGTGCCAGCAGTGTCCTCTCGGCGTCTAGCACAGGTACGCAGTATTTT CASSVLSASSTGTQYF
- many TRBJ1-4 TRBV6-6 TGTGCCAGCAGCCGAAATGAAAAACTGTTTTTT CASSRNEKLFF
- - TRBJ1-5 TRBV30 TGTGCCTGGAGTGTACAACGGGGATTTCAGCCCCAGCATTTT CAWSVQRGFQPQHF
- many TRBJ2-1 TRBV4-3 TGCGCCAGCAGCCAAGATCGCCCACCTGTGAATGAGCAGTTCTTC CASSQDRPPVNEQFF
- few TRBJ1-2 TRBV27 TGTGCCAGCAGACCAGACCCGATGGTTCATGGCTACACCTTC CASRPDPMVHGYTF
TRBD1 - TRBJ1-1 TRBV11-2 TGTGCCAGCAGCCCACGGACAGGGGACTTGAACACTGAAGCTTTCTTT CASSPRTGDLNTEAFF
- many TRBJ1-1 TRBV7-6 TGTGCCAGCAGCTTAGGGCCGGACAGCGGGGCTTTCTTT CASSLGPDSGAFF
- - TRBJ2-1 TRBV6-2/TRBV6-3 TGTGCCAGCAGTTACGGGTGGAGGCTACAGGGTGAGCAGTTCTTC CASSYGWRLQGEQFF
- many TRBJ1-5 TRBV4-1 TGCGCCAGCAGCCAAGATCAAGGGGGAGGTCAGCCCCAGCATTTT CASSQDQGGGQPQHF